These 30 T cell receptor beta chains came from one sample sequenced in a study of blood T cells in healthy people across ages. Sample-barcoded 5' priming and a J-beta primer mix drove a second PCR of roughly 7 to 11 cycles. Using its own MiXCR run on the 5' RACE reads, TCRdb lists one record per CDR3 protein. The sample contains approximately 670,000 distinct CDR3 sequences, 40% to 50% of which appear only once. Sequencing was done on a sample of blood. These receptor sequences come from an elderly man in good health.

This clonotype was found a few times. The chain links TRBV9 to TRBJ2-7; 7 nucleotides line up with TRBD1. Germline CDR1 is SGDLS and CDR2 is YYNGEE. The CDR3 is 15 residues long. Losses at the gene ends were 0 bases for V and 3 bases for J; bases not matched to a gene: 6. The chain's CDR3 is CASSVGRDSFYEQYF. The CDR3, as DNA: TGTGCCAGCAGCGTAGGTCGGGACAGCTTCTACGAGCAGTACTTC.

A note on this clonotype: This could be a read error, since a much larger clone is one nucleotide away. The rearrangement joins TRBV12-3 or TRBV12-4 to TRBJ2-7, with D possibly matching TRBD1 (5 bases). The CDR3 covers 13 residues. V was cut by 5 bases and J by 10 bases, with 18 bases left in between. CDR3 protein: CASSELTAGAQYF. The CDR3, as DNA: TGTGCCAGCAGTGAACTGACAGCTGGGGCCCAGTACTTC.

The rearrangement joins TRBV7-2 to TRBJ2-4; 10 bases match TRBD2. This CDR3 contains 16 residues. With V trimmed by 0 bases and J by 12 bases, 11 bases remained unmatched. Per germline, CDR1 SGHTA and CDR2 FQGNSA. CDR3 protein: CASSLALAGAGDTQYF. The CDR3 DNA reads TGTGCCAGCAGCTTAGCGCTAGCGGGGGCCGGGGACACTCAGTACTTC.

The V call is TRBV4-1, the J call TRBJ1-2; D possibly corresponds to TRBD1 (5 bases). The germline gives CDR1 MGHRA, CDR2 YSYEKL. The germline V and J ends were trimmed by 2 bases and 6 bases, with 10 bases remaining between them. The CDR3 is 13 residues long. CDR3 sequence reads: CASSQRGRDGYTF. The CDR3 bases are TGCGCCAGCAGCCAACGGGGGAGGGATGGCTACACCTTC.

The chain carries TRBV15 and TRBJ2-5; a possible D gene is TRBD2 (6 bases). Gene TRBJ2-7 matches the end of the DNA better, so the J call may be wrong. The CDR3 spans 14 residues. CDR1 LNHNV and CDR2 YYDKDF come from the germline V gene (reference sequence). CDR3 residues: CATSTRRAGNEQYF. CDR3 coding DNA: TGTGCCACCAGCACCAGGAGGGCCGGTAACGAGCAGTACTTC.

Many counts were recorded for this clonotype. The genes are TRBV29-1 and TRBJ2-7, with 8 positions matching TRBD1. The V gene end was trimmed by 6 bases and the J gene end by 3 bases; junction bases not matched to a gene: 19. CDR3 size: 17 residues. CDR1 is SQVTM, CDR2 ANQGSEA, per germline. CDR3 amino acids: CSVEGNTGTGSIYEQYF. The CDR3 bases are TGCAGCGTCGAGGGTAACACCGGGACAGGCTCCATCTACGAGCAGTACTTC.

The chain recombines TRBV5-1 with TRBJ2-1; a weak D match, TRBD2 (5 bases). This CDR3 contains 14 residues. The ends were cut back, 6 bases at V and 4 bases at J, with 14 bases in the middle. Germline V gene lookup returns CDR1 SGHRS and CDR2 YFSETQ. Written as DNA, the CDR3 is TGCGCCAGCACCGGAACTAGTGCGTACAATGAGCAGTTCTTC. It translates to CASTGTSAYNEQFF.

The rearrangement joins TRBV4-3 to TRBJ1-2; no reliable D call. V lost 0 bases, J lost 2 bases, and 13 bases lay in between. Germline lookup yields CDR1 LGHNA and CDR2 YSLEER. This CDR3 is 16 amino acids long. The CDR3 coding sequence is TGCGCCAGCAGCCAAGATATCGCTGGATCGAACTATGGCTACACCTTC. Residues: CASSQDIAGSNYGYTF.

This chain joins TRBV28 and TRBJ1-2; D perhaps matches TRBD1 (5 bases). The CDR3 is 15 amino acids. The V and J ends lost 2 bases and 2 bases respectively, with 12 bases between them. Germline CDR1 is MDHEN and CDR2 is SYDVKM. The CDR3 here is CASSLEAGRNYGYTF. DNA for the CDR3: TGTGCCAGCAGTTTAGAAGCGGGGCGCAACTATGGCTACACCTTC.

The genes are TRBV7-2 and TRBJ2-1, with no clear D. This CDR3 spans 16 amino acids. V was clipped by 7 bases and J by 0 bases, with 16 bases between them. Germline V gene lookup returns CDR1 SGHTA and CDR2 FQGNSA. CDR3 residues: CASTIQSLSSYNEQFF. The CDR3 DNA follows: TGTGCCAGCACCATACAGTCTTTGAGCTCCTACAATGAGCAGTTCTTC.

The table lists this clonotype with a count of one. J is TRBJ1-1 and V is TRBV7-9; D is ambiguous. The CDR3 extends over 14 amino acids. Germline values: CDR1 SEHNR, CDR2 FQNEAQ (reference sequence). V was trimmed by 0 bases and J by 0 bases, leaving 5 bases between them. This chain's CDR3 is CASSLARVNTEAFF. Written as DNA, the CDR3 is TGTGCCAGCAGCTTAGCGAGGGTGAACACTGAAGCTTTCTTT.

The rearrangement uses TRBV12-3 or TRBV12-4 and TRBJ2-7, with D hard to call. Deletions cut 1 base from V and 0 bases from J, with 10 bases between. The CDR3 length is 15 residues. The CDR3 DNA is TGTGCCAGCAGTTTAGGAGGCTCTCACTCCTACGAGCAGTACTTC. It is translated as CASSLGGSHSYEQYF.

This clonotype appeared many times. CDR3 DNA sequence: TGTGCCAGCAAGGAGTTCTATGGCTACACCTTC. Its translation is CASKEFYGYTF. This sequence joins TRBV6-2 or TRBV6-3 and TRBJ1-2; D is unresolved. Germline V gene data show CDR1 as MNHEY and CDR2 as SVGEGT. With 7 bases removed from V and 4 bases from J, the gap between germline ends came to 7 bases. The length of the CDR3 is 11 residues.

The rearrangement joins TRBV25-1 to TRBJ2-3, with 7 bases matching TRBD1. Germline CDR1 MGHDK, CDR2 SYGVNS. The CDR3 is made up of 15 amino acids. V lost 8 bases to trimming and J lost 1 base; unmatched junction nucleotides: 9. CDR3 nucleotide sequence: TGTGCCAGCTCCGGACAGGTCGAACGCACAGATACGCAGTATTTT. It specifies CASSGQVERTDTQYF.

J is TRBJ2-5 and V is TRBV5-1; 7 bases agree with TRBD2. With 5 bases clipped from V and 2 bases from J, the junction kept 6 bases outside the gene matches. This CDR3 is built from 14 residues. The germline V gene encodes CDR1 SGHRS and CDR2 YFSETQ. The CDR3 bases are TGCGCCAGCAGGCTAGCGGAGGGTCAAGAGACCCAGTACTTC. It specifies CASRLAEGQETQYF.

The rearrangement links TRBV19 to TRBJ2-1; TRBD1 agrees at 7 bases. Per the germline V gene, CDR1 is LNHDA and CDR2 is SQIVND (reference sequence). This CDR3 is built from 13 residues. Trimming at V came to 9 bases and at J to 3 bases, leaving 5 bases not matched to a gene. This chain's CDR3 is CASGTEFYNEQFF. The CDR3 DNA is TGTGCCAGCGGGACAGAATTCTACAATGAGCAGTTCTTC.

This clonotype was seen a handful of times. The chain joins TRBV9 to TRBJ2-3; D may be TRBD2 (7 bases). Germline loops: CDR1 SGDLS, CDR2 YYNGEE. The CDR3 has 16 amino acids. The germline V and J ends were trimmed by 4 bases and 0 bases, with 15 bases remaining between them. The CDR3 loop is CASSSAGASSTDTQYF. CDR3 DNA: TGTGCCAGCAGCTCCGCGGGGGCTTCTAGCACAGATACGCAGTATTTT.

The chain has TRBV6-8 and TRBJ2-3; TRBD2 matches at 9 bases. Per the germline V gene, CDR1 is MNHGY and CDR2 is SAAAGT. Germline trimming cut 2 bases from V and 4 bases from J; bases unmatched to any gene: 13. The CDR3 loop spans 18 amino acids. CDR3 amino acids: CASSYPRLRREGPDTQYF. CDR3 nucleotides: TGTGCCAGCAGTTACCCACGACTGAGGCGGGAGGGCCCAGATACGCAGTATTTT.

The chain joins TRBV28 to TRBJ2-4, with D unclear. The J call could be wrong; TRBJ2-5 is a better fit for the DNA end. Germline assignment: CDR1 MDHEN and CDR2 SYDVKM. The CDR3 spans 12 residues. The CDR3 spells CASGYRQETQYF. The CDR3, as DNA: TGTGCCAGCGGGTACAGACAAGAGACCCAGTACTTC.

This clonotype was seen a few times. This rearrangement joins TRBV11-1 to TRBJ2-1, with D maybe TRBD2 (5 bases). Trimming pared 0 bases from V and 10 bases from J, leaving 10 bases between. The CDR3 extends over 13 amino acids. Looked up from germline, CDR1 is SGHAT and CDR2 is FQDESV (reference sequence). CDR3 residues: CASSLARSGEQFF. The CDR3 coding sequence is TGTGCCAGCAGCTTAGCGCGGAGCGGAGAGCAGTTCTTC.

The chain links TRBV6-1 to TRBJ2-5; the D gene is possibly TRBD2 (5 bases). CDR1 and CDR2 from the germline V gene are MNHNS and SASEGT. Trimming stripped 7 bases from V and 0 bases from J, with 18 bases between. The CDR3 loop spans 16 amino acids. Here the CDR3 reads CASKRSGGINQETQYF. The CDR3 coding sequence is TGTGCCAGCAAAAGGAGCGGAGGAATAAACCAAGAGACCCAGTACTTC.

The count of this clonotype is one. The chain combines TRBV7-9 with TRBJ1-4; the D gene is possibly TRBD1 (6 bases). V lost 3 bases and J 0 bases, leaving 17 bases between the germline ends. Germline V gene sequence: CDR1 SEHNR, CDR2 FQNEAQ (reference sequence). CDR3 length: 18 residues. CDR3 DNA: TGTGCCAGCAGCTTCAGTCGGGCCAGGGGTCCAACTAATGAAAAACTGTTTTTT. Translating it yields CASSFSRARGPTNEKLFF.

The table lists this clonotype with a few counts. In DNA form, the CDR3 reads TGCGCCAGCAGCCGAGACAGGGGAAAGTCTGAAGCTTTCTTT. As protein: CASSRDRGKSEAFF. The chain links TRBV4-3 to TRBJ1-1; 8 positions match TRBD1. This CDR3 has 14 residues. Germline trimming cut 4 bases from V and 6 bases from J; bases unmatched to any gene: 7. Germline V gene lookup returns CDR1 LGHNA and CDR2 YSLEER.

The chain recombines TRBV7-2 with TRBJ1-1; no reliable D call. Trimming cost V 5 bases and J 1 base, with 8 bases left between them. From germline, CDR1 is SGHTA and CDR2 FQGNSA. The CDR3 has 13 amino acids. The CDR3 region has the DNA TGTGCCAGCAGCCCCGAGGCGAACACTGAAGCTTTCTTT. As protein: CASSPEANTEAFF.

In its sample, this clonotype was seen a few times. This chain's CDR3 is CASSAAKSDTQYF. CDR3 sequence (DNA): TGTGCCAGCAGCGCCGCCAAGAGCGATACGCAGTATTTT. The rearrangement links TRBV7-2 to TRBJ2-3, with D unclear. The CDR3 loop spans 13 amino acids. Germline CDR1 and CDR2: SGHTA and FQGNSA. V lost 5 bases and J 6 bases, leaving 12 bases between the germline ends.

Only a few counts were recorded for this clonotype. The chain is built from TRBV3-1 and TRBJ2-4; 8 nucleotides agree with TRBD1. Judging by the DNA end, TRBJ2-7 fits better; the J call may be wrong. Germline CDR1 and CDR2: LGHDT and YNNKEL (reference sequence). The CDR3 is 14 amino acids. In DNA form, the CDR3 reads TGTGCCAGCAGCCCACAGGGGGGAGGTAGCGAGCAGTACTTC. Its protein product is CASSPQGGGSEQYF.

This clonotype has just a few counts. The rearrangement joins TRBV3-1 to TRBJ2-3, with D maybe TRBD2 (5 bases). The CDR3 has 17 amino acids. The V and J ends lost 4 bases and 2 bases respectively, with 19 bases between them. Germline lookup yields CDR1 LGHDT and CDR2 YNNKEL (reference sequence). The CDR3 DNA follows: TGTGCCAGCAGCCCGAGGGTGGTCGCAGCTATCACAGATACGCAGTATTTT. It encodes CASSPRVVAAITDTQYF.

The V and J genes are TRBV24-1 and TRBJ2-1; D remains ambiguous. From germline, CDR1 is KGHDR and CDR2 SFDVKD. The CDR3 spans 17 residues. V dropped 5 bases and J dropped 0 bases, with 16 bases sitting between them. The DNA of the CDR3 is TGTGCCACCAGTGGTGGGGAAACGGCGTCCTCCTACAATGAGCAGTTCTTC. Translated, it gives CATSGGETASSYNEQFF.

This clonotype was found a few times. The rearrangement links TRBV29-1 to TRBJ2-7; possible D gene TRBD1, 5 bases. Looked up from germline, CDR1 is SQVTM and CDR2 is ANQGSEA. Trimming cost V 5 bases and J 0 bases, with 8 bases left between them. CDR3 length: 12 amino acids. This CDR3 is CSVSTGSYEQYF. The CDR3 DNA reads TGCAGCGTTTCCACAGGCTCCTACGAGCAGTACTTC.

This CDR3 is CASSQERAGAAKNIQYF. Here the CDR3 DNA reads TGTGCCAGCAGCCAAGAGAGGGCGGGGGCGGCCAAAAACATTCAGTACTTC. The rearrangement links TRBV4-2 to TRBJ2-4, with D possibly TRBD2 on 7 matching bases. Trimming pared 0 bases from V and 1 base from J, leaving 13 bases between. Germline-derived CDR1 and CDR2 are LGHNA and YNFKEQ. This CDR3 is built from 17 residues.